This entry lists 32 T cell receptor beta chains sequenced from one sample in a study of cytomegalovirus exposure and HLA in healthy donors. Researchers ran the PCR with 60 Vbeta and 13 Jbeta primers. Measured with immunoSEQ multiplex PCR; TCRdb has only the in-frame clones, and not every one. The sample carries some 120,000 clones, 79% recorded once. The sequenced sample consisted of PBMCs. These TCRs come from a man aged 30 to 45 in good health and CMV-seropositive.

This clone was found a few times. The chain joins TRBV7-6 to TRBJ1-1, with D perhaps TRBD1 (6 bases). Germline V gene sequence: CDR1 SGHVS, CDR2 FNYEAQ. Trimming took 2 bases from V and 3 from J, leaving 10 bases between them. The CDR3 is 14 amino acids. CDR3 DNA: TGTGCCAGCAGCTTACGGGGGGGCGACACTGAAGCTTTCTTT. Translation gives CASSLRGGDTEAFF. Variable domain in full (rest from reference TRBV7-6 and TRBJ1-1): GAGVSQSPRYKVTKRGQDVALRCDPISGHVSLYWYRQALGQGPEFLTYFNYEAQQDKSGLPNDRFSAERPEGSISTLTIQRTEQRDSAMYRCASSLRGGDTEAFFGQGTRLTVV.

This clone has only one observation. This rearrangement joins TRBV10-3 to TRBJ1-1; no definite D call. The CDR3 is made up of 13 amino acids. Between the trimmed V and J ends, which lost 0 bases and 1 base, there was a span of 3 bases. In germline, CDR1 is ENHRY, CDR2 SYGVKD. The CDR3, as DNA: TGTGCCATCAGTGAGTCCGGGAACACTGAAGCTTTCTTT. As protein: CAISESGNTEAFF.

CDR3 residues: CSVDLQANTEAFF. CDR3 coding DNA: TGCAGCGTTGATTTACAGGCCAACACTGAAGCTTTCTTT. V gene TRBV29-1 combines with J gene TRBJ1-1; the D gene is possibly TRBD1 (5 bases). Trimming removed 3 bases from V and 2 bases from J, with 10 bases in between. Germline values: CDR1 SQVTM, CDR2 ANQGSEA. The CDR3 runs to 13 residues.

The chain combines TRBV4-2 with TRBJ1-1; weak D call: TRBD1 (6 bases). Germline V gene sequence: CDR1 LGHNA, CDR2 YNFKEQ. V lost 2 bases, J lost 1 base, and 8 bases lay in between. CDR3 length: 14 amino acids. In nucleotides, the CDR3 is TGTGCCAGCAGCCAACAGGGGACGAACACTGAAGCTTTCTTT. Its protein product is CASSQQGTNTEAFF.

This chain uses TRBV7-6 with TRBJ2-3; D possibly corresponds to TRBD1 (5 bases). The CDR3 contains 13 residues. Germline CDR1 reads SGHVS; CDR2 reads FNYEAQ. V lost 5 bases and J lost 4, with 10 bases in between. The CDR3 DNA is TGTGCCAGCAGCAATACAGGTGCAGATACGCAGTATTTT. Translated, it gives CASSNTGADTQYF.

The chain has TRBV9 and TRBJ1-1; a weak D match, TRBD1 (5 bases). There are 15 residues in the CDR3. Per germline, CDR1 SGDLS and CDR2 YYNGEE. V lost 0 bases, J lost 3 bases, and 12 bases lay in between. CDR3 protein: CASSVDGRVDTEAFF. CDR3 DNA sequence: TGTGCCAGCAGCGTAGATGGCAGGGTAGACACTGAAGCTTTCTTT. Full variable domain (missing parts from reference TRBV9 and TRBJ1-1): DSGVTQTPKHLITATGQRVTLRCSPRSGDLSVYWYQQSLDQGLQFLIQYYNGEERAKGNILERFSAQQFPDLHSELNLSSLELGDSALYFCASSVDGRVDTEAFFGQGTRLTVV.

The V gene is TRBV5-4, the J gene TRBJ2-2, with D possibly matching TRBD1 (6 bases). Germline V gene sequence: CDR1 SGHNT, CDR2 YYREEE (reference sequence). This CDR3 region has 17 residues. The V and J ends lost 7 bases and 4 bases respectively, with 23 bases between them. DNA of the CDR3: TGTGCCAGCTATAGACAAGGGCAGGGGCTCTCCACCGGGGAGCTGTTTTTT. Its protein is CASYRQGQGLSTGELFF.

J is TRBJ2-4 and V is TRBV28; D remains ambiguous. The CDR3 totals 17 residues. V lost 3 bases, J lost 0 bases, and 15 bases lay in between. Germline assignment: CDR1 MDHEN and CDR2 SYDVKM. CDR3 region: CASSFFRSRLAKNIQYF. The CDR3, as DNA: TGTGCCAGCAGTTTCTTCCGGAGCCGTCTAGCCAAAAACATTCAGTACTTC.

DNA for the CDR3: TGTGCCAGCAGCCCCCTGCGGGAACCCTACGAGCAGTACTTC. It translates to CASSPLREPYEQYF. The chain combines TRBV11-1 with TRBJ2-7; possible D gene TRBD2, 6 bases. V lost 5 bases and J 2 bases, leaving 13 bases between the germline ends. The CDR3 is made up of 14 amino acids. Germline loops: CDR1 SGHAT, CDR2 FQDESV (reference sequence). The full variable domain, in which reference TRBV11-1 and TRBJ2-7 provide the parts outside the CDR3, is EAEVAQSPRYKITEKSQAVAFWCDPISGHATLYWYRQILGQGPELLVQFQDESVVDDSQLPKDRFSAERLKGVDSTLKIQPAELGDSAMYLCASSPLREPYEQYFGPGTRLTVT.

This clone was seen a few times. The rearrangement links TRBV2 to TRBJ2-7; D is unresolved. This CDR3 comprises 13 residues. Germline lookup yields CDR1 SNHLY and CDR2 FYNNEI. V lost 7 bases and J lost 4, with 14 bases in between. The CDR3 DNA is TGTGCCAGCATTATAGAAACCTCTTACGAGCAGTACTTC. Translated, it gives CASIIETSYEQYF.

The chain couples TRBV7-9 to TRBJ2-2; TRBD1 agrees at 11 bases. The CDR3 totals 15 residues. Trimming cost V 5 bases and J 6 bases; bases outside gene matches: 5. From germline, CDR1 is SEHNR and CDR2 FQNEAQ (reference sequence). The CDR3 nucleotides are TGTGCCAGCAGCCCCGGGGACAGGGGGTCCGGGGAGCTGTTTTTT. Translation: CASSPGDRGSGELFF.

The rearrangement uses TRBV9 and TRBJ2-1; TRBD2 matches 8 bases. The CDR3 totals 16 residues. Germline V CDR1 and CDR2: SGDLS, YYNGEE. Germline trimming cut 4 bases from V and 0 bases from J; bases unmatched to any gene: 6. The CDR3 sequence: CASSPIAGSSYNEQFF. The DNA for the CDR3 is TGTGCCAGCAGCCCAATAGCGGGGAGCTCCTACAATGAGCAGTTCTTC.

The chain is built from TRBV4-2 and TRBJ2-1; 8 nucleotides agree with TRBD2. The CDR3 has 15 residues. Germline trimming cut 4 bases from V and 9 bases from J; bases unmatched to any gene: 11. From germline, CDR1 is LGHNA and CDR2 YNFKEQ. CDR3 nucleotides: TGTGCCAGCAGCCGAGGGGACCCCGGGAGGGGTGAGCAGTTCTTC. Translation gives CASSRGDPGRGEQFF.

This clone was counted a single time. The chain employs TRBV10-3 and TRBJ1-1, with D perhaps TRBD1 (5 bases). V was pared by 10 bases and J by 3 bases, with 18 bases between. The CDR3 is 14 amino acids. Germline V gene lookup returns CDR1 ENHRY and CDR2 SYGVKD. CDR3 sequence (DNA): TGTGCCACCGGGGGAACAGGTAGGGACACTGAAGCTTTCTTT. Translation gives CATGGTGRDTEAFF.

The chain recombines TRBV5-4 with TRBJ2-3, with 8 bases matching TRBD2. J gave up 4 bases and V 1 base, and 11 bases lay outside the gene matches. The germline V gene has CDR1 SGHNT and CDR2 YYREEE (reference sequence). This CDR3 region has 17 residues. This CDR3 reads CASSLRPGLVDPDTQYF. CDR3 DNA sequence: TGTGCCAGCAGCTTGCGTCCGGGACTAGTCGATCCAGATACGCAGTATTTT.

The gene calls are TRBV25-1 and TRBJ2-4; TRBD1 aligns across 9 bases. J was trimmed by 7 bases and V by 2 bases; bases with no gene match: 6. The CDR3 covers 15 residues. Germline loops: CDR1 MGHDK, CDR2 SYGVNS. The CDR3 DNA reads as TGTGCCAGCAGTGAAAACAGGGGGCTGAGGAACATTCAGTACTTC. It yields the protein CASSENRGLRNIQYF.

The rearrangement links TRBV10-2 to TRBJ1-5, with unresolved D. CDR3 length: 13 amino acids. Germline CDR1 and CDR2: WSHSY and SAAADI. The V gene lost 2 bases and the J gene lost 6 bases, with 8 bases spanning the gap. As DNA, the CDR3 is TGCGCCAGCAGTGAGCCCCCCAGTCAGCCCCAGCATTTT. It is translated as CASSEPPSQPQHF.

This clone was seen a handful of times. The rearrangement links TRBV11-3 to TRBJ2-7; 12 nucleotides match TRBD1. V gave up 5 bases and J gave up 6 bases; unmatched junction bases: 5. This CDR3 is 14 amino acids long. Germline V gene data show CDR1 as SGHNT and CDR2 as YENEEA. This CDR3 reads CASSHPGQGAEQYF. CDR3 bases: TGTGCCAGCAGCCACCCGGGACAGGGGGCCGAGCAGTACTTC.

V usage is TRBV5-1 and J usage is TRBJ1-1; 9 bases map to TRBD1. CDR1 SGHRS and CDR2 YFSETQ come from the germline V gene. The ends lost 4 bases at V and 0 bases at J; junction bases unmatched: 7. The CDR3 is made up of 16 amino acids. The CDR3 protein is CASSRTGDSMNTEAFF. CDR3 sequence (DNA): TGCGCCAGCAGCCGGACAGGGGATTCCATGAACACTGAAGCTTTCTTT.

J is TRBJ2-5 and V is TRBV4-2; 10 nucleotides align to TRBD2. Germline CDR1 reads LGHNA; CDR2 reads YNFKEQ. The CDR3 runs 18 residues. The trim removed 0 bases at V and 0 bases at J, leaving 7 bases unmatched. Here the CDR3 DNA reads TGTGCCAGCAGCCAAGAAAGCGGGAGGGCCCCGCACCAAGAGACCCAGTACTTC. Translating gives CASSQESGRAPHQETQYF.

This clone showed up just once. V is TRBV6-1 and J is TRBJ2-1; 12 nucleotides line up with TRBD2. The CDR3 spans 15 residues. The junction had 11 bases not matched to a gene; V was cut back by 6 bases and J by 11 bases. CDR1 and CDR2 from the germline V gene are MNHNS and SASEGT. The CDR3 DNA reads TGTGCCAGCAGCGGAGCCACTAGCGGGAGGCCTCAGCAGTTCTTC. Protein: CASSGATSGRPQQFF.

This chain connects TRBV7-9 to TRBJ1-1; 9 nucleotides agree with TRBD1. The germline CDR1 and CDR2 sequences are SEHNR and FQNEAQ (reference sequence). The CDR3 covers 15 residues. The ends lost 4 bases at V and 5 bases at J; junction bases unmatched: 8. CDR3 sequence reads: CASSYTGQGGTEAFF. As DNA, the CDR3 is TGTGCCAGCAGCTATACGGGACAGGGAGGGACTGAAGCTTTCTTT.

The table lists this clone with a count of one. This chain joins TRBV9 and TRBJ1-2, with D perhaps matching TRBD1 (5 bases). Trimming pared 0 bases from V and 1 base from J, leaving 16 bases between. Looked up from germline, CDR1 is SGDLS and CDR2 is YYNGEE. The CDR3 consists of 17 residues. Here the CDR3 reads CASSVDRTGWSNYGYTF. Written as DNA, the CDR3 is TGTGCCAGCAGCGTAGATCGAACAGGTTGGAGTAACTATGGCTACACCTTC.

The J gene is TRBJ2-7, the V gene TRBV21-1; the table's D call, TRBD2, has no DNA check behind it. TRBV21-1 has pseudogene status. The CDR3 sequence is 15 residues long. In nucleotides, the CDR3 is TGTGCCAGCAGCAAACTAAAAAAGCGCCCATACGAGCAGTACTTC. Translating it yields CASSKLKKRPYEQYF.

This clone was observed a single time. This chain links TRBV28 with TRBJ1-5; unclear D gene. Trimming took 3 bases from V and 5 from J, leaving 14 bases between them. The CDR3 loop spans 15 amino acids. CDR1 is MDHEN, CDR2 SYDVKM, per germline. The CDR3 sequence: CASSFSRKRDQPQHF. DNA of the CDR3: TGTGCCAGCAGTTTTAGTCGGAAGAGGGATCAGCCCCAGCATTTT. Combining the CDR3 with reference TRBV28 and TRBJ1-5 gives the whole variable domain DVKVTQSSRYLVKRTGEKVFLECVQDMDHENMFWYRQDPGLGLRLIYFSYDVKMKEKGDIPEGYSVSREKKERFSLILESASTNQTSMYLCASSFSRKRDQPQHFGDGTRLSIL.

The chain links TRBV5-6 to TRBJ2-7; tentative D call: TRBD1 (6 bases). Per germline, CDR1 SGHDT and CDR2 YYEEEE. V was pared by 4 bases and J by 1 base, with 12 bases between. CDR3 length equals 14 residues. This CDR3 reads CASSAGTRSYEQYF. Here the CDR3 DNA reads TGTGCCAGCAGCGCCGGGACACGATCCTACGAGCAGTACTTC.

The J gene is TRBJ2-7, the V gene TRBV11-3, with 9 bases fitting TRBD1. V was pared by 8 bases and J by 6 bases, with 11 bases of the junction left unmatched. Germline V gene lookup returns CDR1 SGHNT and CDR2 YENEEA. This CDR3 comprises 14 residues. The CDR3 sequence is CASSTGTGRGEQYF. CDR3 nucleotide sequence: TGTGCCAGCTCCACCGGGACAGGGAGGGGCGAGCAGTACTTC.

V is TRBV5-1 and J is TRBJ2-3; TRBD1 matches 11 bases. V trimming: 4 bases; J trimming: 0 bases; junction bases outside the gene matches: 4. CDR1 is SGHRS and CDR2 is YFSETQ in the germline V gene. CDR3 length: 16 residues. CDR3 region: CASSGQGAGSTDTQYF. CDR3 coding DNA: TGCGCCAGCAGCGGACAGGGGGCGGGTAGCACAGATACGCAGTATTTT.

The V and J genes are TRBV10-3 and TRBJ2-7, with TRBD1 as a possible D gene (6 bases). The CDR3 is 14 residues long. CDR1 ENHRY and CDR2 SYGVKD come from the germline V gene. V was pared by 4 bases and J by 2 bases, with 12 bases between. For the CDR3, the DNA is TGTGCCATCAGTGGGGCAGGGGTCCCCTACGAGCAGTACTTC. As protein: CAISGAGVPYEQYF.

The chain couples TRBV6-5 to TRBJ1-5; no reliable D call. Germline V CDR1 and CDR2: MNHEY, SVGAGI. This CDR3 has 15 amino acids. The V end lost 0 bases, the J end lost 0 bases, and 6 bases lay between the germline ends. CDR3 sequence: CASSYSSYSNQPQHF. DNA of the CDR3: TGTGCCAGCAGTTACTCGAGCTATAGCAATCAGCCCCAGCATTTT.

This clone was seen only a few times. The chain has TRBV4-1 and TRBJ1-5; weak D call: TRBD1 (6 bases). V was trimmed by 3 bases and J by 3 bases, leaving 12 bases between them. Germline CDR1 reads MGHRA; CDR2 reads YSYEKL. This CDR3 comprises 15 residues. DNA of the CDR3: TGCGCCAGCAGCCAGACGACAGGTACCAATCAGCCCCAGCATTTT. The encoded protein is CASSQTTGTNQPQHF.

The gene calls are TRBV5-1 and TRBJ1-1, with 7 bases that match TRBD1. CDR3 length: 14 amino acids. V trimming: 0 bases; J trimming: 6 bases; junction bases outside the gene matches: 5. Germline CDR1 and CDR2: SGHRS and YFSETQ. The CDR3 sequence is CASSLGQGFSEAFF. The CDR3 region has the DNA TGCGCCAGCAGCTTGGGACAGGGTTTTTCTGAAGCTTTCTTT.